The rows below give T cell receptor beta chains drawn from one sample of a study of T cell responses to AZD1222 COVID-19 vaccine. The data were produced by immunoSEQ multiplex PCR, yet TCRdb's version contains in-frame clones alone and is incomplete. The sample lists about 110,000 clones, more than 70% seen once, with about 15% in the top ten. The sequences come from peripheral blood, collected on day 0 of AZD1222 vaccination. These receptors were collected from an adult in good health. The CDR3 runs from the conserved cysteine through the conserved F or W. A D gene is named only where the DNA matches it firmly. Some rows have no size entry. The others give once, few or many, or a class for an expanded clone.

TRBV28	TRBJ1-4	-	-	TGTGCCAGCAAACCGCAGGGCAATGAAAAACTGTTTTTT	CASKPQGNEKLFF
TRBV11-3	TRBJ1-1	few	-	TGTGCCAGCAGCCAGGACTCTGGCACTGAAGCTTTCTTT	CASSQDSGTEAFF
TRBV12-3/TRBV12-4	TRBJ1-3	-	-	TGTGCCAGCAGTTTAGTAGGGGGAAACACCATATATTTT	CASSLVGGNTIYF
TRBV3-1/TRBV3-2	TRBJ1-1	once	TRBD1	TGTGCCAGCAGCCTTATCTCTGGACAGGGTGGCACTGAAGCTTTCTTT	CASSLISGQGGTEAFF
TRBV7-9	TRBJ2-7	few	-	TGTGCCAGCAGCTTAAGCGGCAGCTACGAGCAGTACTTC	CASSLSGSYEQYF
TRBV5-1	TRBJ2-3	-	TRBD2	TGCGCCAGCAGCCCAGAGGGACTAGCGGGAGTTGGGACAGATACGCAGTATTTT	CASSPEGLAGVGTDTQYF
TRBV29-1	TRBJ1-2	-	TRBD1	TGCAGCGCCCGGGACAGGGGAGTCCTCTATGGCTACACCTTC	CSARDRGVLYGYTF
TRBV19	TRBJ1-1	once	-	TGTGCCAGTAGCGAGACGAGGGGCACTGAAGCTTTCTTT	CASSETRGTEAFF
TRBV29-1	TRBJ1-1	-	TRBD1	TGCAGCGGGGGACAGGGGGGCCCTGAAGCTTTCTTT	CSGGQGGPEAFF
TRBV29-1	TRBJ1-5	-	TRBD1	TGCAGCGTACGGACAGGGGGCTATGATCAGCCCCAGCATTTT	CSVRTGGYDQPQHF
TRBV2	TRBJ1-5	-	-	TGTGCCAGCAGATTCAATCAGCCCCAGCATTTT	CASRFNQPQHF
TRBV7-6	TRBJ2-3	-	-	TGTGCCAGCAGCCAAAGACTAGTCACAGATACGCAGTATTTT	CASSQRLVTDTQYF
TRBV27	TRBJ1-4	-	-	TGTGCCAGCGGGGAATGGGGTGCAACTAATGAAAAACTGTTTTTT	CASGEWGATNEKLFF
TRBV29-1	TRBJ1-2	-	-	TGCAGCGTTGCCCCTCAGGGGAGGCTCGACTATGGCTACACCTTC	CSVAPQGRLDYGYTF
TRBV28	TRBJ2-3	-	-	TGTGCCAGCACCTTACGGACCCAAGATACGCAGTATTTT	CASTLRTQDTQYF
TRBV12-5	TRBJ2-1	-	TRBD2	TGTGCTAGTGGTCCCACCCGGGCGGGAGTAGGGAATGAGCAGTTCTTC	CASGPTRAGVGNEQFF
TRBV5-4	TRBJ2-1	-	TRBD2	TGTGCCAGCAGCCGTAAGACTAGCGGGTCTATAAGGGATGAGCAGTTCTTC	CASSRKTSGSIRDEQFF
TRBV3-1/TRBV3-2	TRBJ2-2	-	-	TGTGCCAGCAGCCACAGCGGTATCCCCACCGGGGAGCTGTTTTTT	CASSHSGIPTGELFF
TRBV7-6	TRBJ2-1	once	TRBD2	TGTGCCAGCAGCTTAAGTTCTAGCGGGCACAATGAGCAGTTCTTC	CASSLSSSGHNEQFF
TRBV9	TRBJ2-2	-	-	TGTGCCAGCAGCGTTTCGGACACCACCGGGGAGCTGTTTTTT	CASSVSDTTGELFF
TRBV5-6	TRBJ2-4	-	-	TGTGCCAGCAGCTTGGTGGCCCTAAAGAACATTCAGTACTTC	CASSLVALKNIQYF
TRBV7-9	TRBJ2-3	-	TRBD1	TGTGCCAGCAGCCGACAAACAGGGGGCCGTAGCACAGATACGCAGTATTTT	CASSRQTGGRSTDTQYF
TRBV19	TRBJ2-5	-	TRBD2	TGTGCCAGTAAAAGCTACGGGGGGGAAGAGACCCAGTACTTC	CASKSYGGEETQYF
TRBV5-8	TRBJ1-3	-	TRBD1	TGTGCCAGCAGCTGGGGACAGGCAAGCTCTGGAAACACCATATATTTT	CASSWGQASSGNTIYF
TRBV7-8	TRBJ1-2	once	-	TGTGCCAGCAGCTTATTGAGAGGCTTCGACTACACCTTC	CASSLLRGFDYTF
TRBV5-1	TRBJ2-7	-	TRBD1	TGCGCCAGCAGCTTCGACAGGGTCGACTACGAGCAGTACTTC	CASSFDRVDYEQYF
TRBV15	TRBJ2-1	few	-	TGTGCCACCAGCAGAGATCTTGCGACCTACAATGAGCAGTTCTTC	CATSRDLATYNEQFF
TRBV7-2	TRBJ2-1	-	TRBD2	TGTGCCAGCAAATCCAGTAGCGGGGGCTCCTACAATGAGCAGTTCTTC	CASKSSSGGSYNEQFF
TRBV6-6	TRBJ1-3	-	TRBD1	TGTGCCAGCAGTTACTCGGGACAGGGTGGAAACACCATATATTTT	CASSYSGQGGNTIYF
TRBV29-1	TRBJ1-1	-	TRBD1	TGCAGCCTACGGACAGGGGCAAACACTGAAGCTTTCTTT	CSLRTGANTEAFF
TRBV27	TRBJ1-4	-	-	TGTGCCAGCAGCCTGGCCCCTCCTGTTCTGGATGAAAAACTGTTTTTT	CASSLAPPVLDEKLFF
TRBV28	TRBJ2-7	-	TRBD2	TGTGCCAGCAGTTCCGCCGGGGCGGGGGACTACGAGCAGTACTTC	CASSSAGAGDYEQYF
TRBV18	TRBJ1-5	-	-	TGTGCCAGCTCACCAGTGGGAAGGGAGCAGCCCCAGCATTTT	CASSPVGREQPQHF
TRBV5-1	TRBJ1-2	-	TRBD1	TGCGCCAGCAGTCCTCTCGACAGGGACTATGGCTACACCTTC	CASSPLDRDYGYTF
TRBV5-5	TRBJ1-4	-	-	TGTGCCAGCAGCACCGCCCAGGGCGTGCGTAGACTGTTTTTT	CASSTAQGVRRLFF
TRBV6-2/TRBV6-3	TRBJ2-1	-	-	TGTGCCAGCAGTGAGGAAGTCTGGGGGCAGTTCTTC	CASSEEVWGQFF
TRBV6-1	TRBJ1-5	-	-	TGTGCCAGCAGTGGTAGGGGGGCACAATGGGGCAATCAGCCCCAGCATTTT	CASSGRGAQWGNQPQHF
TRBV6-2/TRBV6-3	TRBJ2-2	-	-	TGTGCCAGCAGTTTCAGGCTGAGCACCGGGGAGCTGTTTTTT	CASSFRLSTGELFF
TRBV11-3	TRBJ2-3	-	-	TGTGCCAGCAGCTTAATGCGGGTTGCAGATACGCAGTATTTT	CASSLMRVADTQYF
TRBV7-3	TRBJ1-1	-	-	TGTGCCAGCAGCTTAGATAGGGTGGCTGAAGCTTTCTTT	CASSLDRVAEAFF
TRBV5-5	TRBJ1-1	-	-	TGTGCCAGCAGCTTGGTCGGACTGAACACTGAAGCTTTCTTT	CASSLVGLNTEAFF
TRBV19	TRBJ2-3	-	-	TGTGCCAGTAGTATAAATGGGGGGGGCAGGGCCTGGAGGGATCCGCAGTATTTT	CASSINGGGRAWRDPQYF
TRBV11-3	TRBJ1-4	-	-	TGTGCCAGCAGCTTCGGACGTGGAGAAAAACTGTTTTTT	CASSFGRGEKLFF
TRBV11-1	TRBJ1-1	once	-	TGTGCCAGCAGCTTAGGGGGGAACACTGAAGCTTTCTTT	CASSLGGNTEAFF
TRBV7-9	TRBJ1-6	-	-	TGTGCCAGCAGCTTAGTTGAGAGCTCCTATAATTCACCCCTCCACTTT	CASSLVESSYNSPLHF
TRBV15	TRBJ2-7	-	-	TGTGCCACCAGCAAGGCCAGGGAAGTCCGCTACGAGCAGTACTTC	CATSKAREVRYEQYF